Listed below are T cell receptor beta chains from one sample, sequenced in a study of tumor-infiltrating lymphocytes in primary liver carcinoma. TCRdb reanalysed the multiplex PCR reads using MiXCR and keeps one entry per CDR3 protein. The table has 90,000 to 100,000 distinct CDR3 sequences, about 70% seen once; the top ten hold over 7.5%. The sequenced material came from liver tumor tissue from sampling region 5. These receptors originate from a woman aged 60 to 75 with primary liver carcinoma and hepatitis B virus infection. The CDR3 runs from the conserved cysteine through the conserved F or W. The order of the fields is clone size, V gene, D gene, J gene, CDR3 protein, CDR3 DNA. A D gene is named only where the DNA matches it firmly. Size values are once, few and many counts, or a class for expanded clones, and some rows have none.

clone size: many; V gene: TRBV12-3/TRBV12-4; D gene: -; J gene: TRBJ2-7; CDR3 protein: CASSLGGNEQYF; CDR3 DNA: TGTGCCAGCAGTTTGGGAGGAAACGAGCAGTACTTC
clone size: -; V gene: TRBV11-3; D gene: -; J gene: TRBJ2-3; CDR3 protein: CARGSRTSTDTQYF; CDR3 DNA: TGTGCCAGAGGCTCCAGGACTAGCACAGATACGCAGTATTTT
clone size: -; V gene: TRBV11-2; D gene: -; J gene: TRBJ1-1; CDR3 protein: CASNPQGTGSELAKAFF; CDR3 DNA: TGTGCCAGCAACCCCCAAGGAACAGGGTCGGAACTTGCTAAAGCTTTCTTT
clone size: -; V gene: TRBV20-1; D gene: TRBD2; J gene: TRBJ2-7; CDR3 protein: CNATLAGSTEQYF; CDR3 DNA: TGCAATGCTACACTAGCGGGGTCAACCGAGCAGTACTTC
clone size: -; V gene: TRBV11-1; D gene: -; J gene: TRBJ2-6; CDR3 protein: CASSPQTESSGANVLTF; CDR3 DNA: TGTGCCAGCAGCCCCCAGACAGAGAGTTCTGGGGCCAACGTCCTGACTTTC
clone size: -; V gene: TRBV30; D gene: TRBD2; J gene: TRBJ2-3; CDR3 protein: CACSTSGSGTDTHYF; CDR3 DNA: TGTGCCTGTTCCACTAGCGGGAGTGGTACAGATACGCATTATTTT
clone size: -; V gene: TRBV5-1; D gene: -; J gene: TRBJ1-1; CDR3 protein: CTSRRTAEAFF; CDR3 DNA: TGCACCAGCAGAAGGACGGCTGAAGCTTTCTTT
clone size: -; V gene: TRBV20-1; D gene: TRBD1; J gene: TRBJ1-2; CDR3 protein: CSGRDYRRTGLINYGYTF; CDR3 DNA: TGCAGTGGTAGAGACTACCGTCGGACAGGGCTGATTAACTATGGCTACACCTTC
clone size: many; V gene: TRBV6-5; D gene: -; J gene: TRBJ1-2; CDR3 protein: CASSPTLDGYGYTF; CDR3 DNA: TGTGCCAGCAGTCCAACCCTGGACGGCTATGGCTACACCTTC
clone size: many; V gene: TRBV28; D gene: TRBD1; J gene: TRBJ1-4; CDR3 protein: CATLRQGNEKLFF; CDR3 DNA: TGTGCCACCCTTAGACAGGGTAATGAAAAACTGTTTTTT
clone size: -; V gene: TRBV3-1; D gene: -; J gene: TRBJ2-7; CDR3 protein: CASSQDRRRAYEQYF; CDR3 DNA: TGTGCCAGCAGCCAAGATCGGCGGCGGGCCTACGAGCAGTACTTC
clone size: many; V gene: TRBV7-9; D gene: -; J gene: TRBJ2-1; CDR3 protein: CASSLYQGYYNEQFF; CDR3 DNA: TGTGCCAGCAGCTTGTACCAGGGGTACTACAATGAGCAGTTCTTC
clone size: -; V gene: TRBV11-2; D gene: -; J gene: TRBJ2-1; CDR3 protein: CASSLDWVREQFF; CDR3 DNA: TGTGCGAGCAGCTTAGACTGGGTAAGAGAGCAGTTCTTC
clone size: many; V gene: TRBV29-1; D gene: TRBD2; J gene: TRBJ2-1; CDR3 protein: CSVVGGRGSYNEQFF; CDR3 DNA: TGCAGCGTTGTGGGCGGGAGGGGCTCCTACAATGAGCAGTTCTTC
clone size: -; V gene: TRBV29-1; D gene: TRBD2; J gene: TRBJ2-1; CDR3 protein: CSVASGRCRGQFF; CDR3 DNA: TGCAGCGTTGCTAGCGGGAGGTGTCGGGGACAGTTCTTC
clone size: many; V gene: TRBV5-4; D gene: TRBD2; J gene: TRBJ2-3; CDR3 protein: CASSLSGRGGTDTQYF; CDR3 DNA: TGTGCCAGCAGCCTGAGCGGGAGGGGTGGGACAGATACGCAGTATTTT
clone size: -; V gene: TRBV6-1; D gene: -; J gene: TRBJ1-1; CDR3 protein: CAGSEPRNAEAFF; CDR3 DNA: TGTGCCGGCAGTGAACCCAGGAACGCTGAAGCTTTCTTT
clone size: many; V gene: TRBV28; D gene: -; J gene: TRBJ2-6; CDR3 protein: CASRGVAGANVLTF; CDR3 DNA: TGTGCCAGCCGAGGGGTTGCTGGGGCCAACGTCCTGACTTTC
clone size: -; V gene: TRBV11-2; D gene: -; J gene: TRBJ2-3; CDR3 protein: CASSFGGSNQPQYF; CDR3 DNA: TGTGCCAGTAGCTTTGGCGGTAGCAATCAGCCCCAGTATTTT
clone size: -; V gene: TRBV5-1; D gene: TRBD2; J gene: TRBJ2-7; CDR3 protein: CASSSGTSVGHKQYF; CDR3 DNA: TGCGCCAGCAGCTCAGGGACTAGTGTCGGTCACAAGCAGTACTTC